What follows are 22 T cell receptor beta chains derived from one specimen sequenced in a study of CD8+ T cells in alopecia areata. Reverse transcribed after extraction, RNA yielded cDNA as the sequencing template. Sequencing used immunoSEQ multiplex PCR; TCRdb keeps in-frame clones, though not all of them. The table records about 220,000 clones, less than 75% of them present only once. The treatment: oral pan-JAK inhibitor, 5-10 mg twice daily. Specimen: CD4+ T cells sorted from blood, collected at week 4, from a patient treated with tofacitinib. The receptors stem from a human donor with alopecia areata.

In its sample, this clone was seen a few times. V usage is TRBV30 and J usage is TRBJ2-5; D may correspond to TRBD1 or TRBD2 (5 bases each). Germline V gene lookup returns CDR1 GTSNPN and CDR2 SVGIG (reference sequence). CDR3 length: 13 residues. V was cut by 6 bases and J by 4 bases, with 15 bases left in between. CDR3 loop: CACGPSGGETQYF. In nucleotides, the CDR3 is TGTGCCTGCGGACCCTCTGGGGGAGAGACCCAGTACTTC.

J is TRBJ2-1 and V is TRBV15; 9 bases match TRBD2. V lost 4 bases and J lost 7; bases outside the gene matches: 2. Looked up from germline, CDR1 is LNHNV and CDR2 is YYDKDF (reference sequence). The CDR3 loop spans 13 amino acids. The CDR3 DNA follows: TGTGCCACCAGCAAACTAGCGGGTAATGAGCAGTTCTTC. The encoded protein is CATSKLAGNEQFF.

V and J are TRBV4-3 and TRBJ2-3; 9 positions match TRBD2. CDR1 and CDR2 from the germline V gene are LGHNA and YSLEER. This CDR3 is built from 18 residues. V trimming: 0 bases; J trimming: 3 bases; junction bases outside the gene matches: 10. This CDR3 reads CASSQDGGGAVGTDTQYF. In nucleotides, the CDR3 is TGCGCCAGCAGCCAAGATGGCGGGGGGGCGGTAGGGACAGATACGCAGTATTTT.

This chain joins TRBV29-1 and TRBJ2-7, with D perhaps TRBD1 (7 bases). Germline CDR1 SQVTM, CDR2 ANQGSEA. CDR3 length: 11 amino acids. Trimming left V 7 bases short and J 3 bases short, with 10 bases between. This CDR3 reads CSGGTVYEQYF. CDR3 nucleotides: TGCAGCGGCGGGACAGTCTACGAGCAGTACTTC.

The CDR3 bases are TGTGCCAGCAGCCACCTAGAGGGGACAGGGGCCAGGACGCAGTATTTT. Its protein is CASSHLEGTGARTQYF. The chain combines TRBV7-8 with TRBJ2-3, with 10 bases aligning to TRBD1. Losses at the gene ends were 5 bases for V and 9 bases for J; bases not matched to a gene: 14. Germline values: CDR1 SGHVS, CDR2 FQNEAQ. The CDR3 sequence is 16 residues long.

This sequence joins TRBV29-1 and TRBJ2-2; D unresolved. CDR1 and CDR2 (germline): SQVTM, ANQGSEA. The V end was cut by 6 bases, the J end by 5 bases, with 16 bases between. The CDR3 sequence is 14 residues long. In nucleotides, the CDR3 is TGCAGCGTCGCTTATGACCGATATACCGGGGAGCTGTTTTTT. Amino acids: CSVAYDRYTGELFF.

This clone was seen a few times. The chain recombines TRBV10-1 with TRBJ2-7; TRBD2 aligns across 9 bases. V shed 4 bases, J shed 5 bases, and the junction held 6 bases outside the gene matches. The CDR3 has 14 residues. Looked up from germline, CDR1 is WNHNN and CDR2 is SYGVQD (reference sequence). CDR3 sequence: CASSAGTSSDEQYF. In DNA, the CDR3 is TGCGCCAGCAGTGCCGGGACTAGCAGCGACGAGCAGTACTTC.

The chain joins TRBV29-1 to TRBJ2-3; TRBD2 matches at 10 bases. The germline CDR1 and CDR2 sequences are SQVTM and ANQGSEA. V shed 4 bases, J shed 1 base, and the junction held 11 bases outside the gene matches. The CDR3 has 17 residues. CDR3 sequence reads: CSVVRTSGAFGTDTQYF. In DNA form, the CDR3 reads TGCAGCGTTGTCCGAACTAGCGGGGCTTTTGGCACAGATACGCAGTATTTT.

The chain employs TRBV29-1 and TRBJ1-2, with TRBD1 as a possible D gene (5 bases). CDR1 is SQVTM, CDR2 ANQGSEA, per germline. This CDR3 has 14 residues. V was clipped by 0 bases and J by 8 bases, with 16 bases between them. CDR3 coding DNA: TGCAGCGTTGAAGAGGTGGGGCAGGGAGGCGGCTACACCTTC. Its translation: CSVEEVGQGGGYTF.

The chain uses TRBV7-9 and TRBJ1-5; D is possibly TRBD1 (6 bases). Germline V gene lookup returns CDR1 SEHNR and CDR2 FQNEAQ (reference sequence). Trimming took off 4 bases at V and 5 bases at J, with 18 bases between the two ends. This CDR3 is built from 16 residues. In nucleotides, the CDR3 is TGTGCCAGCAGCTCCTCGGGGGGCCGGGGCGATCAGCCCCAGCATTTT. Protein: CASSSSGGRGDQPQHF.

This chain connects TRBV29-1 to TRBJ2-1; TRBD2 agrees at 7 bases. V gave up 3 bases and J gave up 8 bases; unmatched junction bases: 10. This CDR3 contains 14 residues. Germline V gene sequence: CDR1 SQVTM, CDR2 ANQGSEA. The CDR3 here is CSVDLSGMGDEQFF. CDR3 sequence (DNA): TGCAGCGTTGACCTGAGCGGGATGGGCGATGAGCAGTTCTTC.

This clone has a handful of counts. V usage is TRBV5-4 and J usage is TRBJ2-2; no clear D gene. The germline V and J ends were trimmed by 5 bases and 5 bases, with 10 bases remaining between them. The CDR3 is 13 residues long. Germline assignment: CDR1 SGHNT and CDR2 YYREEE (reference sequence). CDR3 amino acids: CASSSARTGELFF. DNA for the CDR3: TGTGCCAGCAGTTCAGCGAGGACCGGGGAGCTGTTTTTT.

The V call is TRBV5-1, the J call TRBJ1-2; maybe TRBD1 (6 bases). Deletions cut 2 bases from V and 4 bases from J, with 15 bases between. The germline V gene has CDR1 SGHRS and CDR2 YFSETQ. The CDR3 length is 15 residues. The CDR3 reads CASSFGDRDTYGYTF. The CDR3 bases are TGCGCCAGCAGCTTTGGCGACCGGGACACCTATGGCTACACCTTC.

The chain couples TRBV29-1 to TRBJ2-1; D is possibly TRBD2 (5 bases). Germline CDR1 is SQVTM and CDR2 is ANQGSEA. V lost 6 bases and J lost 0, with 9 bases in between. This CDR3 contains 13 residues. Written as DNA, the CDR3 is TGCAGCGTATCGAGGGCCTCCTACAATGAGCAGTTCTTC. This translates into CSVSRASYNEQFF.

This clone was counted a few times. The chain links TRBV19 to TRBJ2-3; 7 bases match TRBD2. This CDR3 region has 14 residues. Losses at the gene ends were 6 bases for V and 2 bases for J; bases not matched to a gene: 5. Germline assignment: CDR1 LNHDA and CDR2 SQIVND (reference sequence). The CDR3 nucleotides are TGTGCCAGTAGGACGGGAGGATCCACAGATACGCAGTATTTT. This translates into CASRTGGSTDTQYF.

This rearrangement joins TRBV29-1 to TRBJ1-4; D is uncertain. Trimming took off 6 bases at V and 7 bases at J, with 12 bases between the two ends. The CDR3 has 12 residues. Per the germline V gene, CDR1 is SQVTM and CDR2 is ANQGSEA. CDR3 sequence (DNA): TGCAGCGTGAGGTCCGGAGGTGAAAAACTGTTTTTT. As protein: CSVRSGGEKLFF.

This clone was found a few times. The sample carries other DNA sequences with the same CDR3. The chain links TRBV18 to TRBJ2-3, with unresolved D. The CDR3 is 13 residues long. The V gene lost 0 bases and the J gene lost 0 bases, with 1 base spanning the gap. The germline gives CDR1 KGHSH, CDR2 LQKENI. The CDR3 DNA reads TGTGCCAGCTCACCACCGAGCACAGATACGCAGTATTTT. Amino acids: CASSPPSTDTQYF.

The chain joins TRBV6-5 to TRBJ1-2; possible D gene TRBD1, 6 bases. Trimming shortened V by 6 bases and J by 3 bases, and 11 bases separated the two germline ends. Germline V gives CDR1 MNHEY, CDR2 SVGAGI. This CDR3 region has 13 residues. The CDR3 sequence is CASRQGLHYGYTF. CDR3 nucleotide sequence: TGTGCCAGCAGACAGGGACTGCACTATGGCTACACCTTC.

In its sample, this clone was seen a few times. The chain carries TRBV29-1 and TRBJ1-4; no reliable D call. Germline CDR1 reads SQVTM; CDR2 reads ANQGSEA. The V gene lost 2 bases and the J gene lost 8 bases, with 6 bases spanning the gap. The CDR3 loop spans 11 amino acids. CDR3: CSVEQDEKLFF. DNA of the CDR3: TGCAGCGTTGAACAAGACGAAAAACTGTTTTTT.

The CDR3 sequence is CASSGGTEAFF. CDR3 in DNA: TGTGCCAGCAGTGGGGGCACTGAAGCTTTCTTT. The chain couples TRBV6-5 to TRBJ1-1; perhaps TRBD1 as D (5 bases). Per germline, CDR1 MNHEY and CDR2 SVGAGI. V lost 5 bases and J 4 bases, leaving 5 bases between the germline ends. This CDR3 is 11 amino acids long.

The table lists this clone with a few counts. This sequence joins TRBV29-1 and TRBJ2-5; 11 positions agree with TRBD1. V shed 7 bases and J 7 bases; nucleotides not matched to a gene: 8. This CDR3 spans 13 amino acids. The germline CDR1 and CDR2 sequences are SQVTM and ANQGSEA. Here the CDR3 reads CSAKDRGQGTQYF. DNA of the CDR3: TGCAGCGCGAAGGACAGGGGGCAGGGGACCCAGTACTTC. Combining the CDR3 with reference TRBV29-1 and TRBJ2-5 gives the whole variable domain SAVISQKPSRDICQRGTSLTIQCQVDSQVTMMFWYRQQPGQSLTLIATANQGSEATYESGFVIDKFPISRPNLTFSTLTVSNMSPEDSSIYLCSAKDRGQGTQYFGPGTRLLVL.

This chain connects TRBV14 to TRBJ1-4; D may be TRBD1 (6 bases). Between the trimmed V and J ends, which lost 4 bases and 6 bases, there was a span of 15 bases. The CDR3 loop spans 15 amino acids. Germline values: CDR1 SGHDN, CDR2 FVKESK. CDR3 coding DNA: TGTGCCAGCAGCCCACTACAGGGATCTTATGAAAAACTGTTTTTT. Residues: CASSPLQGSYEKLFF. Full variable domain (missing parts from reference TRBV14 and TRBJ1-4): EAGVTQFPSHSVIEKGQTVTLRCDPISGHDNLYWYRRVMGKEIKFLLHFVKESKQDESGMPNNRFLAERTGGTYSTLKVQPAELEDSGVYFCASSPLQGSYEKLFFGSGTQLSVL.